The TCR beta chain under discussion was sequenced for a study of T cells in women clearing cervical HPV infection. A remark on this clone: Its specificity is unknown. The read falls 3 residues short of the CDR3 end, and the missing part is taken from the germline J gene.

Findings of the study overall: Richness plus V gene abundances separated cases from controls with AUC about 0.87.

The germline V and J ends were trimmed by 0 bases and 3 bases, with 10 bases remaining between them. The CDR3 extends over 14 amino acids. Germline V lookup: CDR1 SGHDT, CDR2 YYEEEE. Profiling relied on immunoSEQ multiplex PCR, and the TCRdb table lists in-frame clones only, not all of them. This table lists over 30,000 clones. The rearrangement uses TRBV5-6 and TRBJ2-7; D remains unclear. This receptor was taken from a woman between 18 and 70 years old with a cervical HPV16 infection that either progressed to CIN3+ or cleared (not recorded which). The specimen sequenced was blood buffy coat. The CDR3 is CASSLGGQFYEQYF. The covered CDR3 bases are TGTGCCAGCAGCTTGGGTGGGCAGTTCTACGAG.